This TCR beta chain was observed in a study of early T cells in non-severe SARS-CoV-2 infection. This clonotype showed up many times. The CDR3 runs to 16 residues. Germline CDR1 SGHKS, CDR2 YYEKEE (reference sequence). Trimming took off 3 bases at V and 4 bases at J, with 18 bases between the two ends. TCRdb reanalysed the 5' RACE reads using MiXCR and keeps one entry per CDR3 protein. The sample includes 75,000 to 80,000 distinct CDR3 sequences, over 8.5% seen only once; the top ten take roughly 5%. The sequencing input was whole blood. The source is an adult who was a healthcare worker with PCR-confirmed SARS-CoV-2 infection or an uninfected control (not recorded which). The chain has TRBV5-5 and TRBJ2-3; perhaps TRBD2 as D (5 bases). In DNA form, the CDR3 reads TGTGCCAGCAGCTCTTCCGGACTCTTAAAGTCAGATACGCAGTATTTT. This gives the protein CASSSSGLLKSDTQYF.